A selection of T cell receptor beta chains follows, all from one sample in a study of shared clonotypes between healthy human individuals. TCRdb keeps only in-frame clones here, not all; method: immunoSEQ multiplex PCR. The sample consists of some 2,100,000 clones, just over 90% of them appearing once. Sequenced input: naive CD8+ T cells from PBMCs. All receptors come from a man aged 18-30 years in good health. Some clones in this sample may be carry-over from other donors' samples. Both conserved end residues are part of each CDR3. D genes are given only for firm matches. Clone size is shown for a subset of rows, as once, few, many or a class of expanded clone.

size	D	V	J	DNA	CDR3
NA	TRBD1	TRBV11-2	TRBJ1-1	TGTGCCAGCAGCTTAGGCCCGACAGGGGAAACTGAAGCTTTCTTT	CASSLGPTGETEAFF
NA	NA	TRBV28	TRBJ1-1	TGTGCCAGCGTTCGGGCTGCTGAAGCTTTCTTT	CASVRAAEAFF
NA	TRBD1	TRBV7-8	TRBJ2-7	TGTGCCAGCAGCTTAGAAGGGACAGGAGCCTACGAGCAGTACTTC	CASSLEGTGAYEQYF
NA	NA	TRBV29-1	TRBJ2-1	TGCAGCTTTTACCGCCCCCTCTACAATGAGCAGTTCTTC	CSFYRPLYNEQFF
once	TRBD1	TRBV27	TRBJ1-2	TGTGCCAGCAGTCCCTCGGGACAGGGGGGTCGGGGCTACACCTTC	CASSPSGQGGRGYTF
NA	NA	TRBV5-4	TRBJ2-7	TGTGCCAGCAGCTTGGGAGGGAGCTCCTACGAGCAGTACTTC	CASSLGGSSYEQYF
NA	NA	TRBV28	TRBJ2-7	TGTGCCAGCAGTTTGGTTGGCCCGTCAGGATACGAGCAGTACTTC	CASSLVGPSGYEQYF
NA	TRBD2	TRBV7-3	TRBJ2-1	TGTGCCAGCAGCTTAAGAGCAGGGGGGACTAGCGGGAGGAATGAGCAGTTCTTC	CASSLRAGGTSGRNEQFF
NA	NA	TRBV7-8	TRBJ2-7	TGTGCCAGCAGCTTAATTAGGGGCGAGCAGTACTTC	CASSLIRGEQYF
NA	TRBD1	TRBV27	TRBJ2-2	TGTGCCAGCAGTTTAGACAGGGCGAACACCGGGGAGCTGTTTTTT	CASSLDRANTGELFF
NA	NA	TRBV27	TRBJ2-7	TGTGCCAGCAGTTTAGGCAGGGGAGGTGAGCAGTACTTC	CASSLGRGGEQYF
NA	NA	TRBV19	TRBJ2-4	TGTGCCAGTTGGGGGAGAAACATTCAGTACTTC	CASWGRNIQYF
NA	NA	TRBV4-1	TRBJ1-2	TGCGCCAGCAGCCTTAGATCAGGGCGAGACGGCTACACCTTC	CASSLRSGRDGYTF
few	TRBD1	TRBV28	TRBJ1-4	TGTGCCAGCAGTTTGTGGACAGGGGGAGAAAAACTGTTTTTT	CASSLWTGGEKLFF
NA	NA	TRBV6-5	TRBJ2-3	TGTGCCAGCAGCCAAGACAGCGTAGATACGCAGTATTTT	CASSQDSVDTQYF
NA	NA	TRBV6-5	TRBJ2-5	TGTGCCACACACCACGCGGGGACCCAGTACTTC	CATHHAGTQYF
NA	TRBD2	TRBV28	TRBJ2-7	TGTGCCAGCAGTTACGCCCTAGCGGGCGCTGCCTACGAGCAGTACTTC	CASSYALAGAAYEQYF
NA	TRBD1	TRBV28	TRBJ2-7	TGTGCCAGCAGACTAAGGACAGGGGGATCCTACGAGCAGTACTTC	CASRLRTGGSYEQYF
NA	NA	TRBV4-3	TRBJ2-6	TGCGCCAGCAGCCCCGGTCCCTCTGGGGCCAACGTCCTGACTTTC	CASSPGPSGANVLTF
NA	NA	TRBV6-5	TRBJ1-1	TGTGCCAGCAGCCGCACAGGGTTAACTGAAGCTTTCTTT	CASSRTGLTEAFF
few	TRBD1	TRBV19	TRBJ1-1	TGTGCCAGTAGTATCAGGACAGGCGAAGCTTTCTTT	CASSIRTGEAFF
NA	NA	TRBV6-1	TRBJ2-7	TGTGCCAGCAGTGAAGCTGATGTCTACGAGCAGTACTTC	CASSEADVYEQYF
NA	NA	TRBV30	TRBJ2-7	TGTGCCTGGAGTCCTCCAGAGGACAGTGCCTACGAGCAGTACTTC	CAWSPPEDSAYEQYF
NA	NA	TRBV10-3	TRBJ2-3	TGTGCCATCAATCCAGAAAAAACCCCCTTCCAGTATTTT	CAINPEKTPFQYF
NA	NA	TRBV7-9	TRBJ2-2	TGTGCCAGCAGCTTACCTTCTCCCGGGGAGCTGTTTTTT	CASSLPSPGELFF
once	TRBD2	TRBV7-3	TRBJ2-1	TGTGCCAGCAGCTTATGGGCTAGCGGAGGATCCTACAATGAGCAGTTCTTC	CASSLWASGGSYNEQFF
NA	NA	TRBV19	TRBJ2-7	TGTGCCAGTAGTATGTTTGGGGGACCCTACGAGCAGTACTTC	CASSMFGGPYEQYF
NA	NA	TRBV7-3	TRBJ1-1	TGTGCCAGCAGCCTCACGGTTGTTAGGGGGAACACTGAAGCTTTCTTT	CASSLTVVRGNTEAFF
NA	NA	TRBV9	TRBJ2-5	TGTGCCAGCAGCGTTAGTAGGGTACCACAAGAGACCCAGTACTTC	CASSVSRVPQETQYF
NA	NA	TRBV5-3	TRBJ2-5	TGTGCCAGAAGCTTAGGGCCTTTTCAGACCCAGTACTTC	CARSLGPFQTQYF
NA	NA	TRBV9	TRBJ2-7	TGTGCCAGCAGCCCCAGCTCGCACGATCGGGAGCAGTACTTC	CASSPSSHDREQYF